The clone carrying this T cell receptor beta chain was seen repeatedly, ten times or more. Antigen: not known. The source of the sample is a study of blood T cells in healthy people across ages. Regarding the study as a whole: Per million T cells, the diversity of TCR beta decreased roughly linearly as age advanced.

This CDR3 spans 16 amino acids. Extracted total RNA amounted to at least 5.5 micrograms for each sample. The second PCR ran roughly 6 to 11 cycles with a sample-barcoded 5' primer and J-beta primers. A minimum of 3 million CDR3-containing paired-end reads was obtained for each sample. TCRdb reanalysed the 5' RACE reads using MiXCR and keeps one entry per CDR3 protein. The table lists hundreds of thousands of distinct CDR3 sequences, around 21% of them singletons. The sequenced sample was blood. This receptor was taken from an older man in good health. J is TRBJ1-4 and V is TRBV21-1. TRBV21-1 is a pseudogene. CDR3 in amino acids: CASSLRTIPEYEKLFF. The CDR3 nucleotides read TGTGCCAGCAGCTTGCGGACGATCCCCGAGTATGAAAAACTGTTTTTT.